This TCR beta chain was recorded in a study of memory CD4+ T cells and cytomegalovirus serostatus (dated by TCRdb to between 2018 and 2021). Study-wide context: A total of 35 or so healthy Belgian adults, of whom 9 were CMV seropositive and about 24 were CMV seronegative, were included in the cohort. The study sequenced CD4+ memory TCRbeta repertoires of a Belgian cohort with known cytomegalovirus serostatus to replicate a published TCR-based CMV serostatus classifier. The paper as a whole reports these results and caveats: Among the 164 previously reported CMV-associated TCRbeta sequences, 67 showed up in the CD4+ memory repertoires, with each one found in between one and five individuals. The results were interpreted as suggesting that the CMV-associated TCR signature is mostly present in the CD4+ memory repertoire. Only CD4+CD45RO+ memory cells were sequenced, unlike the original study, which covered naive and memory CD4+ and CD8+ populations. A median bootstrapped AUC of around 0.94 with a 95% CI of 0.76-1.00 was achieved on the Belgian cohort by the original-framework classifier. For predicting CMV serostatus, the median bootstrapped AUC was approximately 0.95 using the original framework and about 0.9 using a US-trained random forest.

Genomic DNA was extracted from sorted cells with the Quick-DNA Microprep Kit. Amplification of TCRbeta DNA was done with the immunoSEQ hsTCRbeta kit, following the protocol from the manufacturer. TCRbeta libraries were sequenced on an Illumina MiSeq instrument. The original pipeline was this. Following removal of out-of-frame sequences, some 2 million distinct TCRbeta sequences were retained, with an average of approximately 64,000 per individual. Two values were used to score each individual: the count of some 150 previously reported CMV-associated TCRbeta sequences and the total count of productive distinct TCRbeta sequences. A beta-binomial model was reimplemented in Python, and scikit-learn random forests with default parameters were trained on data from the US cohort. Classifier performance on the Belgian cohort was summarized as median AUC with percentile confidence intervals calculated over 10,000 bootstrap iterations. TCRdb limited this immuneACCESS table to in-frame rearrangements with V and J called. A share of clones is missing; checked studies link under half to unresolved V genes, and the rest is unexplained. V, J and clone size are taken as reported in that table, and D and trimming were inferred from the DNA itself. A total of 45,000 to 65,000 clones appear in this sample, roughly 80% of them only once. The ten largest make up around 0.83% of the sample.

A FACSAria II was used to sort memory CD4+ T cells, defined as single viable CD3+CD4+CD8-CD45RO+ cells. CMV serostatus was determined using a Roche Elecsys assay that detects serum IgG against CMV pp150, pp28, p38 and p52. After the samples were thawed, total CD4+ T cells were enriched through positive selection using CD4 magnetic microbeads. The samples came from a different study that was designed specifically to examine the CD4+ T cell memory repertoire. Peripheral blood mononuclear cells were isolated and cryopreserved following standard operating procedures; serum was stored at -80 °C. The staining used CD3-PerCP (BW264/56), CD4-APC (RPA-T4), CD45RO-PE (UCHT1) and CD8-Pacific Orange (3B5) antibodies, and Sytox blue was used to exclude non-viable cells. As regards this clone: Its antigen is not yet known. Base qualities are missing; no much larger clone stands one base away.

The CDR3 has 16 amino acids, counting the end cysteine and phenylalanine. The kept DNA is CDR3 alone, 48 bases in frame from the first base. The germline V gene encodes CDR1 MDHEN and CDR2 SYDVKM. A distance of 22 bases separates the germline ends of V and J, which lose 7 bases and 4 bases respectively. The sequence links TRBV28 to TRBJ1-1, with a tentative D gene TRBD1 over 5 matching bases. The clonotype originates from an adult in good health and CMV-seronegative. Sequenced input: memory CD4+ T cells from blood. The DNA sequence reads TGTGCCAGCAACGAAGACCGGGGGGGAGGGTTCACTGAAGCTTTCTTT. The encoded protein is CASNEDRGGGFTEAFF.